A selection of T cell receptor beta chains follows, all from one sample in a study of blood T cell repertoires in COVID-19. TCRdb keeps only in-frame clones here, not all; method: immunoSEQ multiplex PCR. The sample shows fewer than 250,000 clones, about 80% of them seen only once. Sequenced: peripheral blood. The source of these receptors is a woman older than 75 with acute or convalescent COVID-19. Each CDR3 is given with its conserved first and last residue. A D gene is named only where the DNA matches it firmly. Clone size appears in some rows only: once, few, many, or a class for an expanded clone.

CDR3 protein: CASSSLNQPQHF; CDR3 DNA: TGTGCCAGCAGTTCTTTAAATCAGCCCCAGCATTTT; V gene: TRBV28; CDR3 length: 12; J gene: TRBJ1-5; clone size: -; D gene: -
CDR3 protein: CASSLQGDSEKLFF; CDR3 DNA: TGTGCCAGCAGCTTACAGGGGGATTCTGAAAAACTGTTTTTT; V gene: TRBV5-4; CDR3 length: 14; J gene: TRBJ1-4; clone size: -; D gene: TRBD1
CDR3 protein: CASSQKAQGLYEQYF; CDR3 DNA: TGTGCCAGCAGCCAAAAAGCGCAGGGACTCTACGAGCAGTACTTC; V gene: TRBV7-6; CDR3 length: 15; J gene: TRBJ2-7; clone size: -; D gene: -
CDR3 protein: CASSSTRGGDRDTIYF; CDR3 DNA: TGTGCCAGCAGCTCAACCAGAGGGGGAGATCGGGACACCATATATTTT; V gene: TRBV25-1; CDR3 length: 16; J gene: TRBJ1-3; clone size: -; D gene: -
CDR3 protein: CATSDPEPKETQYF; CDR3 DNA: TGTGCCACCAGTGACCCCGAACCTAAAGAGACCCAGTACTTC; V gene: TRBV24-1; CDR3 length: 14; J gene: TRBJ2-5; clone size: -; D gene: -
CDR3 protein: CASSSKPGTGGDYEQYF; CDR3 DNA: TGTGCCAGTAGTAGTAAACCCGGGACAGGGGGCGACTACGAGCAGTACTTC; V gene: TRBV19; CDR3 length: 17; J gene: TRBJ2-7; clone size: -; D gene: TRBD1
CDR3 protein: CASSLGDRDEKLFF; CDR3 DNA: TGTGCCAGCAGCTTGGGGGACAGGGACGAAAAACTGTTTTTT; V gene: TRBV5-4; CDR3 length: 14; J gene: TRBJ1-4; clone size: -; D gene: TRBD1
CDR3 protein: CASSPRLAGGGGELFF; CDR3 DNA: TGTGCCAGCAGCCCCCGGCTAGCGGGAGGGGGCGGGGAGCTGTTTTTT; V gene: TRBV7-2; CDR3 length: 16; J gene: TRBJ2-2; clone size: few; D gene: TRBD2
CDR3 protein: CASSYVRGLEGYTF; CDR3 DNA: TGTGCCAGCAGTTACGTCAGGGGCTTGGAGGGCTACACCTTC; V gene: TRBV6-2/TRBV6-3; CDR3 length: 14; J gene: TRBJ1-2; clone size: -; D gene: -
CDR3 protein: CASSEMASNSPLHF; CDR3 DNA: TGTGCCAGCAGTGAAATGGCCAGTAATTCACCCCTCCACTTT; V gene: TRBV2; CDR3 length: 14; J gene: TRBJ1-6; clone size: -; D gene: -
CDR3 protein: CASSPQREQYF; CDR3 DNA: TGTGCCAGCAGTCCACAGCGGGAGCAGTACTTC; V gene: TRBV27; CDR3 length: 11; J gene: TRBJ2-7; clone size: once; D gene: -
CDR3 protein: CASSYSPGTADTGELFF; CDR3 DNA: TGTGCCAGCAGTTACTCACCCGGGACAGCGGACACCGGGGAGCTGTTTTTT; V gene: TRBV6-2/TRBV6-3; CDR3 length: 17; J gene: TRBJ2-2; clone size: few; D gene: TRBD1
CDR3 protein: CASSKISGRTNYGYTF; CDR3 DNA: TGTGCCAGCTCAAAGATTTCAGGGCGTACTAACTATGGCTACACCTTC; V gene: TRBV18; CDR3 length: 16; J gene: TRBJ1-2; clone size: -; D gene: -
CDR3 protein: CASSLDGRAGSGYTF; CDR3 DNA: TGTGCCAGCAGCTTAGATGGGCGGGCCGGAAGCGGCTACACCTTC; V gene: TRBV11-2; CDR3 length: 15; J gene: TRBJ1-2; clone size: few; D gene: -
CDR3 protein: CATSRGSGNNEKLFF; CDR3 DNA: TGTGCCACCAGCAGAGGCAGCGGGAATAATGAAAAACTGTTTTTT; V gene: TRBV15; CDR3 length: 15; J gene: TRBJ1-4; clone size: few; D gene: -
CDR3 protein: CASIDRGGNNEQFF; CDR3 DNA: TGTGCCAGTATAGACAGGGGAGGGAACAATGAGCAGTTCTTC; V gene: TRBV19; CDR3 length: 14; J gene: TRBJ2-1; clone size: -; D gene: -
CDR3 protein: CASSPRQGQETQYF; CDR3 DNA: TGTGCCAGCTCACCCAGACAGGGGCAAGAGACCCAGTACTTC; V gene: TRBV18; CDR3 length: 14; J gene: TRBJ2-5; clone size: -; D gene: TRBD1
CDR3 protein: CASSQDQGYKAFF; CDR3 DNA: TGTGCCAGCAGCCAAGATCAGGGTTACAAGGCTTTCTTT; V gene: TRBV3-1/TRBV3-2; CDR3 length: 13; J gene: TRBJ1-1; clone size: -; D gene: -
CDR3 protein: CASSSGQNNQPQHF; CDR3 DNA: TGCGCCAGCAGCTCCGGACAGAACAATCAGCCCCAGCATTTT; V gene: TRBV5-1; CDR3 length: 14; J gene: TRBJ1-5; clone size: once; D gene: -
CDR3 protein: CAISQGSGANVLTF; CDR3 DNA: TGTGCCATCAGTCAGGGGTCTGGGGCCAACGTCCTGACTTTC; V gene: TRBV10-3; CDR3 length: 14; J gene: TRBJ2-6; clone size: -; D gene: -
CDR3 protein: CASSESVAPNYGYTF; CDR3 DNA: TGTGCCAGCAGTGAATCAGTAGCTCCTAACTATGGCTACACCTTC; V gene: TRBV6-1; CDR3 length: 15; J gene: TRBJ1-2; clone size: few; D gene: -
CDR3 protein: CASSAGGMTNEKLFF; CDR3 DNA: TGTGCCAGCAGCGCAGGGGGCATGACTAATGAAAAACTGTTTTTT; V gene: TRBV9; CDR3 length: 15; J gene: TRBJ1-4; clone size: few; D gene: TRBD1
CDR3 protein: CASSSGTGGQPQHF; CDR3 DNA: TGCGCCAGCAGCTCCGGGACAGGGGGTCAGCCCCAGCATTTT; V gene: TRBV5-1; CDR3 length: 14; J gene: TRBJ1-5; clone size: -; D gene: TRBD1
CDR3 protein: CASSKAGKGDRNQPQHF; CDR3 DNA: TGTGCCAGCAGCAAAGCCGGAAAGGGGGATCGCAATCAGCCCCAGCATTTT; V gene: TRBV21-1; CDR3 length: 17; J gene: TRBJ1-5; clone size: -; D gene: -
CDR3 protein: CSVDAGLLYGYTF; CDR3 DNA: TGCAGCGTTGACGCAGGACTCCTCTATGGCTACACCTTC; V gene: TRBV29-1; CDR3 length: 13; J gene: TRBJ1-2; clone size: -; D gene: -
CDR3 protein: CASSVEGQATQYF; CDR3 DNA: TGTGCCAGCAGCGTAGAGGGGCAAGCGACCCAGTACTTC; V gene: TRBV9; CDR3 length: 13; J gene: TRBJ2-5; clone size: -; D gene: -
CDR3 protein: CASSTGGSFGYTF; CDR3 DNA: TGTGCCAGCAGTACAGGGGGTTCGTTTGGCTACACCTTC; V gene: TRBV2; CDR3 length: 13; J gene: TRBJ1-2; clone size: -; D gene: TRBD1
CDR3 protein: CASSLFKNTEAFF; CDR3 DNA: TGTGCCAGCAGCTTATTCAAGAACACTGAAGCTTTCTTT; V gene: TRBV7-3; CDR3 length: 13; J gene: TRBJ1-1; clone size: -; D gene: -
CDR3 protein: CASSHYRPGQGSGELFF; CDR3 DNA: TGTGCCAGCAGCCATTACCGCCCGGGACAGGGGTCCGGGGAGCTGTTTTTT; V gene: TRBV7-3; CDR3 length: 17; J gene: TRBJ2-2; clone size: -; D gene: TRBD1
CDR3 protein: CAISATGASTEAFF; CDR3 DNA: TGTGCCATCAGTGCGACAGGAGCTAGCACTGAAGCTTTCTTT; V gene: TRBV10-3; CDR3 length: 14; J gene: TRBJ1-1; clone size: -; D gene: -
CDR3 protein: CASSWGQGSFSNQPQHF; CDR3 DNA: TGTGCCAGCAGTTGGGGACAGGGTAGCTTTAGCAATCAGCCCCAGCATTTT; V gene: TRBV28; CDR3 length: 17; J gene: TRBJ1-5; clone size: -; D gene: TRBD1
CDR3 protein: CATSRAPTSGAYNEQFF; CDR3 DNA: TGTGCCACCAGCAGAGCGCCGACTAGCGGGGCGTACAATGAGCAGTTCTTC; V gene: TRBV15; CDR3 length: 17; J gene: TRBJ2-1; clone size: -; D gene: TRBD2
CDR3 protein: CASSRDRVRTEAFF; CDR3 DNA: TGCGCCAGCAGCCGAGACAGGGTTAGGACTGAAGCTTTCTTT; V gene: TRBV4-3; CDR3 length: 14; J gene: TRBJ1-1; clone size: -; D gene: TRBD1
CDR3 protein: CASSFPGPLRGEQYF; CDR3 DNA: TGTGCCAGCAGTTTTCCAGGGCCCTTGCGAGGCGAGCAGTACTTC; V gene: TRBV28; CDR3 length: 15; J gene: TRBJ2-7; clone size: once; D gene: -
CDR3 protein: CASSYSGGGRDTQYF; CDR3 DNA: TGTGCCAGCAGTTACTCTGGCGGGGGGCGAGATACGCAGTATTTT; V gene: TRBV6-2/TRBV6-3; CDR3 length: 15; J gene: TRBJ2-3; clone size: -; D gene: TRBD2
CDR3 protein: CASSLGTGYGEKLFF; CDR3 DNA: TGTGCCAGCAGCTTAGGTACGGGGTATGGTGAAAAACTGTTTTTT; V gene: TRBV7-9; CDR3 length: 15; J gene: TRBJ1-4; clone size: -; D gene: -
CDR3 protein: CASSLPLGTSGRAGDGELFF; CDR3 DNA: TGTGCCAGCAGTCTCCCCCTTGGGACTAGCGGGAGGGCCGGTGACGGGGAGCTGTTTTTT; V gene: TRBV6-2/TRBV6-3; CDR3 length: 20; J gene: TRBJ2-2; clone size: -; D gene: TRBD2
CDR3 protein: CASSSFRGAGTAVSNGYTF; CDR3 DNA: TGTGCCAGCAGCTCCTTTCGGGGGGCAGGCACCGCAGTTAGTAATGGCTACACCTTC; V gene: TRBV7-9; CDR3 length: 19; J gene: TRBJ1-2; clone size: -; D gene: -
CDR3 protein: CASSQAKGFDLAVGYIGTDTQYF; CDR3 DNA: TGTGCCAGCAGCCAAGCTAAAGGCTTCGATTTAGCGGTTGGTTATATCGGCACAGATACGCAGTATTTT; V gene: TRBV4-2; CDR3 length: 23; J gene: TRBJ2-3; clone size: -; D gene: -
CDR3 protein: CATRSGGAGDTQYF; CDR3 DNA: TGTGCCACTCGCTCCGGGGGAGCAGGCGATACGCAGTATTTT; V gene: TRBV24-1; CDR3 length: 14; J gene: TRBJ2-3; clone size: -; D gene: -
CDR3 protein: CASSYSKGTSGRIYNEQFF; CDR3 DNA: TGTGCCAGCAGTTACTCGAAGGGGACTAGCGGGAGGATATACAATGAGCAGTTCTTC; V gene: TRBV6-2/TRBV6-3; CDR3 length: 19; J gene: TRBJ2-1; clone size: -; D gene: TRBD2
CDR3 protein: CASSRIGGLRSYEQYF; CDR3 DNA: TGTGCCAGCAGTCGGATTGGCGGGCTAAGGTCCTACGAGCAGTACTTC; V gene: TRBV28; CDR3 length: 16; J gene: TRBJ2-7; clone size: -; D gene: -
CDR3 protein: CASIPGQGAVYGYTF; CDR3 DNA: TGTGCCAGCATCCCGGGACAGGGGGCGGTCTATGGCTACACCTTC; V gene: TRBV2; CDR3 length: 15; J gene: TRBJ1-2; clone size: few; D gene: TRBD1
CDR3 protein: CASSYFTSGRALSSYNEQFF; CDR3 DNA: TGTGCCAGCAGTTATTTCACTAGCGGGAGGGCCCTGAGCTCCTACAATGAGCAGTTCTTC; V gene: TRBV6-2/TRBV6-3; CDR3 length: 20; J gene: TRBJ2-1; clone size: -; D gene: TRBD2
CDR3 protein: CASSQEVSGRGFEQFF; CDR3 DNA: TGCGCCAGCAGCCAAGAGGTTTCGGGGAGGGGATTTGAGCAGTTCTTC; V gene: TRBV4-1; CDR3 length: 16; J gene: TRBJ2-1; clone size: -; D gene: TRBD2
CDR3 protein: CASSLVTEGGLENADTEAFF; CDR3 DNA: TGTGCCAGCAGCTTAGTGACTGAGGGGGGGCTGGAGAATGCGGACACTGAAGCTTTCTTT; V gene: TRBV7-6; CDR3 length: 20; J gene: TRBJ1-1; clone size: few; D gene: -
CDR3 protein: CASRQTDRGADTQYF; CDR3 DNA: TGTGCCAGCAGACAAACGGACAGGGGTGCAGATACGCAGTATTTT; V gene: TRBV2; CDR3 length: 15; J gene: TRBJ2-3; clone size: -; D gene: TRBD1
CDR3 protein: CASTAGAGEYNEQFF; CDR3 DNA: TGTGCCAGCACCGCCGGGGCGGGGGAGTACAATGAGCAGTTCTTC; V gene: TRBV7-6; CDR3 length: 15; J gene: TRBJ2-1; clone size: -; D gene: TRBD2
CDR3 protein: CAWSATSDRWGEQFF; CDR3 DNA: TGTGCCTGGAGCGCTACTAGCGATCGCTGGGGAGAGCAGTTCTTC; V gene: TRBV30; CDR3 length: 15; J gene: TRBJ2-1; clone size: -; D gene: TRBD2